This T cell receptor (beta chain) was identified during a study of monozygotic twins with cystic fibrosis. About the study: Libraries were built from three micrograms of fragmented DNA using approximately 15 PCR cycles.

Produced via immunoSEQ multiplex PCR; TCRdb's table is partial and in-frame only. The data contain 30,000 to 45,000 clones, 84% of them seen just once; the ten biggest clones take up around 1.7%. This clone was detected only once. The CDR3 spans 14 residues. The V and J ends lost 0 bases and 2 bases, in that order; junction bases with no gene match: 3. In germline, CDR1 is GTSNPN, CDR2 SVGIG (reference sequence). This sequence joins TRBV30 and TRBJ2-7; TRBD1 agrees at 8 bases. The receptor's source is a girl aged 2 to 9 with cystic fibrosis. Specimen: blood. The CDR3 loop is CAWSVLRGPYEQYF. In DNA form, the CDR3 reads TGTGCCTGGAGTGTACTCAGGGGGCCCTACGAGCAGTACTTC.